This TCR beta chain was profiled in a study of control samples from healthy donors and cancer patients. The CDR3 is 16 residues long. The ends lost 0 bases at V and 3 bases at J; junction bases unmatched: 7. CDR1 is MNHNY, CDR2 SVGAGI, per germline (reference sequence). Using immunoSEQ multiplex PCR, the repertoire was profiled, and TCRdb retains in-frame clones only, with some absent. The sample has fewer than 20,000 clones; 86% are singletons. The sequenced sample was PBMCs. This sequence originates from a woman in her seventies with colorectal cancer. The chain couples TRBV6-6 to TRBJ1-2, with 7 bases identical to TRBD1. The CDR3 is CASSYSRQGVYYGYTF. CDR3 sequence (DNA): TGTGCCAGCAGTTACTCTCGGCAGGGGGTTTACTATGGCTACACCTTC.